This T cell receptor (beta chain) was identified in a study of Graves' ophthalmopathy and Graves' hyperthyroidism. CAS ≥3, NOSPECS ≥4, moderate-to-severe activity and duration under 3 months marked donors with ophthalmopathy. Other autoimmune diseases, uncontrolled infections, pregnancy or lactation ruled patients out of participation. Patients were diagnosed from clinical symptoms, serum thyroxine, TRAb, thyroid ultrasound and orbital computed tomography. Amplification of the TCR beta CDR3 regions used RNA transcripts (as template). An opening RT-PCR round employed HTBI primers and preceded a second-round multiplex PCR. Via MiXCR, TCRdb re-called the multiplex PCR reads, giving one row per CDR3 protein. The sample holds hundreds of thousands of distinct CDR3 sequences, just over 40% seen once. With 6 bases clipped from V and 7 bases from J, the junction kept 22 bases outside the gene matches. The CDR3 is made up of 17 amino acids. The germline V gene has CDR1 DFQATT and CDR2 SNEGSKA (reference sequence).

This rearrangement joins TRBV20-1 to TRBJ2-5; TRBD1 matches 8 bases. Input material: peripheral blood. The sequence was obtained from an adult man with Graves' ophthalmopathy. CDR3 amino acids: CSALDRAAGSMRGTQYF. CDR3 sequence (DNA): TGCAGTGCGTTGGACAGGGCGGCGGGCTCCATGAGGGGGACCCAGTACTTC.